This is a list of T cell receptor beta chains from one sample in a study of breast tumors, draining lymph nodes, adjacent tissues. TCRdb re-derived calls from the multiplex PCR reads in MiXCR, one entry per CDR3 protein. In the table there are some 130,000 distinct CDR3 sequences, around 20% of which are singletons. Sequencing used axillary lymph node tissue. All receptors come from a female donor with breast cancer. Some clones in this sample may be carry-over from other donors' samples. CDR3s include the opening cysteine and the closing phenylalanine or tryptophan. The order of the fields is CDR3 protein, CDR3 DNA, clone size, D gene, J gene, V gene. A D gene is named only where the DNA matches it firmly. Only part of the rows carry a size: once, few, many, or a class if the clone is expanded.

CDR3: CSAREKTNSNQPQHF
DNA: TGCAGTGCTAGAGAAAAGACAAATAGCAATCAGCCCCAGCATTTT
size: many
D: NA
J: TRBJ1-5
V: TRBV20-1

CDR3: CSAPLGRGRWGPKNIQYF
DNA: TGCAGTGCCCCACTAGGCAGGGGGAGATGGGGGCCCAAAAACATTCAGTACTTC
size: few
D: TRBD1
J: TRBJ2-4
V: TRBV20-1

CDR3: CASSLDRELRETQYF
DNA: TGTGCCAGCAGCTTGGACAGGGAATTGAGAGAGACCCAGTACTTC
size: few
D: TRBD1
J: TRBJ2-5
V: TRBV11-3

CDR3: CSVSAGAETQYF
DNA: TGCAGCGTCTCAGCGGGAGCAGAGACCCAGTACTTC
size: many
D: TRBD2
J: TRBJ2-5
V: TRBV29-1

CDR3: CAISYRRLAGGQNNEQFF
DNA: TGTGCCATCAGTTACAGACGACTAGCGGGGGGGCAAAACAATGAGCAGTTCTTC
size: NA
D: TRBD2
J: TRBJ2-1
V: TRBV6-2/TRBV6-3

CDR3: CASSERAVNGYTF
DNA: TGTGCCAGCAGTGAAAGGGCAGTTAATGGCTACACCTTC
size: many
D: NA
J: TRBJ1-2
V: TRBV6-1

CDR3: CASSFVGLRSGANVLTF
DNA: TGTGCCAGCAGCTTTGTGGGGTTACGCTCTGGGGCCAACGTCCTGACTTTC
size: many
D: NA
J: TRBJ2-6
V: TRBV7-2

CDR3: CASSLEQGKSRELFF
DNA: TGTGCCAGCAGCTTAGAACAGGGCAAGAGCAGGGAGCTGTTTTTT
size: many
D: NA
J: TRBJ2-2
V: TRBV7-6

CDR3: CASGLTSGLNTGELFF
DNA: TGTGCTAGTGGTTTGACTAGCGGGTTGAACACCGGGGAGCTGTTTTTT
size: many
D: TRBD2
J: TRBJ2-2
V: TRBV12-5

CDR3: CASSLEVGGTGNTIYF
DNA: TGTGCCAGCAGCTTAGAGGTGGGAGGCACTGGAAACACCATATATTTT
size: many
D: NA
J: TRBJ1-3
V: TRBV7-2

CDR3: CSVTGLYTPSQETQYF
DNA: TGCAGCGTTACGGGACTTTACACACCTTCCCAAGAGACCCAGTACTTC
size: many
D: NA
J: TRBJ2-5
V: TRBV29-1

CDR3: CASSYTSGRAPVSESSYNEQFF
DNA: TGTGCCAGCAGTTACACCTCAGGGAGAGCTCCTGTGTCTGAGAGCTCCTACAATGAGCAGTTCTTC
size: NA
D: NA
J: TRBJ2-1
V: TRBV6-5

CDR3: CSAGGPSTDTQYF
DNA: TGCAGTGCTGGAGGGCCCTCCACAGATACGCAGTATTTT
size: many
D: NA
J: TRBJ2-3
V: TRBV20-1

CDR3: CASSLGWQGDGYTF
DNA: TGTGCCAGCAGCTTAGGTTGGCAGGGAGATGGCTACACCTTC
size: many
D: NA
J: TRBJ1-2
V: TRBV7-8

CDR3: CASSPGTGHADTQYF
DNA: TGTGCCAGCAGCCCCGGGACTGGGCATGCAGATACGCAGTATTTT
size: many
D: NA
J: TRBJ2-3
V: TRBV14

CDR3: CSAKVGTYEQYF
DNA: TGCAGTGCAAAGGTGGGAACCTACGAGCAGTACTTC
size: many
D: NA
J: TRBJ2-7
V: TRBV20-1

CDR3: CASSADRNYGYTF
DNA: TGTGCCAGCAGCGCGGACAGGAACTATGGCTACACCTTC
size: many
D: TRBD1
J: TRBJ1-2
V: TRBV7-9

CDR3: CASSPRVGSYEQYF
DNA: TGCGCCAGCAGCCCTCGGGTTGGGTCCTACGAGCAGTACTTC
size: many
D: NA
J: TRBJ2-7
V: TRBV5-1

CDR3: CASSHQGWTGELFF
DNA: TGTGCCAGCAGCCACCAGGGTTGGACCGGGGAGCTGTTTTTT
size: NA
D: NA
J: TRBJ2-2
V: TRBV28

CDR3: CASNPLGQNTGELFF
DNA: TGTGCCAGCAACCCCCTAGGACAGAACACCGGGGAGCTGTTTTTT
size: many
D: NA
J: TRBJ2-2
V: TRBV9

CDR3: CSATGKGGSLIGTQYF
DNA: TGCAGTGCTACCGGAAAGGGCGGGTCCTTAATAGGGACCCAGTACTTC
size: many
D: NA
J: TRBJ2-5
V: TRBV20-1

CDR3: CSAGLAGAKNIQYF
DNA: TGCAGTGCTGGACTAGCGGGGGCCAAAAACATTCAGTACTTC
size: many
D: TRBD2
J: TRBJ2-4
V: TRBV20-1

CDR3: CASSQEGAPIGGYTF
DNA: TGCGCCAGCAGCCAAGAGGGGGCCCCCATCGGGGGCTACACCTTC
size: many
D: NA
J: TRBJ1-2
V: TRBV4-1

CDR3: CASRMTTGLAGELFF
DNA: TGTGCCAGTAGGATGACTACAGGGCTGGCCGGGGAGCTGTTTTTT
size: NA
D: NA
J: TRBJ2-2
V: TRBV19

CDR3: CSVTAGGPVSTEAFF
DNA: TGCAGCGTGACTGCGGGGGGGCCGGTCTCCACTGAAGCTTTCTTT
size: NA
D: NA
J: TRBJ1-1
V: TRBV29-1

CDR3: CSPDRGEETQYF
DNA: TGCAGTCCAGACAGGGGGGAAGAGACCCAGTACTTC
size: medium-sized
D: TRBD1
J: TRBJ2-5
V: TRBV20-1

CDR3: CAWSVQGSQPQHF
DNA: TGTGCCTGGAGTGTACAGGGGAGTCAGCCCCAGCATTTT
size: NA
D: TRBD1
J: TRBJ1-5
V: TRBV30

CDR3: CASSLDRGEGQPQHF
DNA: TGTGCCAGCAGCCTCGACAGGGGGGAGGGTCAGCCCCAGCATTTT
size: many
D: TRBD1
J: TRBJ1-5
V: TRBV6-1

CDR3: CASSFTTSGGSTDTQYF
DNA: TGTGCCAGCAGCTTTACGACTAGCGGGGGGAGCACAGATACGCAGTATTTT
size: NA
D: TRBD2
J: TRBJ2-3
V: TRBV5-6

CDR3: CASIETGHTTRGYTF
DNA: TGTGCCAGCATTGAGACAGGCCACACTACCCGTGGCTACACCTTC
size: many
D: NA
J: TRBJ1-2
V: TRBV12-3/TRBV12-4

CDR3: CASSLGQGSGEQYF
DNA: TGTGCCAGCAGCTTAGGTCAGGGCTCGGGTGAGCAGTACTTC
size: many
D: NA
J: TRBJ2-7
V: TRBV5-8

CDR3: CSAKRDGGGGEQYF
DNA: TGCAGTGCGAAACGTGACGGGGGGGGGGGCGAGCAGTACTTC
size: many
D: TRBD2
J: TRBJ2-7
V: TRBV20-1

CDR3: CASIGDSYNSPLHF
DNA: TGTGCCAGTATAGGGGACAGCTATAATTCACCCCTCCACTTT
size: many
D: TRBD1
J: TRBJ1-6
V: TRBV19

CDR3: CASSQFGSTDTQYF
DNA: TGTGCCAGCAGCCAATTCGGGAGCACAGATACGCAGTATTTT
size: few
D: NA
J: TRBJ2-3
V: TRBV3-1

CDR3: CATSRVRSEKLFF
DNA: TGTGCCACCAGCAGAGTTCGATCTGAAAAACTGTTTTTT
size: many
D: NA
J: TRBJ1-4
V: TRBV15

CDR3: CASKLRDLSYEQYF
DNA: TGTGCCAGCAAGCTCCGGGACCTCTCCTACGAGCAGTACTTC
size: many
D: NA
J: TRBJ2-7
V: TRBV27

CDR3: CASRTAEAATNEKLFF
DNA: TGTGCCAGCAGAACCGCGGAGGCAGCAACTAATGAAAAACTGTTTTTT
size: many
D: NA
J: TRBJ1-4
V: TRBV28

CDR3: CSARDDRGTSEQYF
DNA: TGCAGTGCTAGAGATGACAGGGGCACTTCCGAGCAGTACTTC
size: many
D: TRBD1
J: TRBJ2-7
V: TRBV20-1

CDR3: CASSSRSGSSYNEQFF
DNA: TGTGCCAGCAGTTCCCGCAGCGGGAGCTCCTACAATGAGCAGTTCTTC
size: many
D: TRBD2
J: TRBJ2-1
V: TRBV27

CDR3: CASSSFGGRSYNEQFF
DNA: TGTGCCAGCAGTTCCTTTGGCGGGAGATCCTACAATGAGCAGTTCTTC
size: many
D: TRBD2
J: TRBJ2-1
V: TRBV7-3

CDR3: CASSSLALSYNEQFF
DNA: TGTGCCAGCAGTTCACTAGCCCTATCCTACAATGAGCAGTTCTTC
size: many
D: NA
J: TRBJ2-1
V: TRBV28

CDR3: CASSPFNYGYTF
DNA: TGTGCCAGTTCTCCATTCAACTATGGCTACACCTTC
size: many
D: NA
J: TRBJ1-2
V: TRBV2

CDR3: CASSPGGLYRYYQETQYF
DNA: TGTGCCAGCAGCCCCGGGGGGCTATACCGATATTACCAAGAGACCCAGTACTTC
size: many
D: NA
J: TRBJ2-5
V: TRBV7-8

CDR3: CASRGLHSRDYGYTF
DNA: TGTGCCAGCAGGGGCCTACACTCGAGAGACTATGGCTACACCTTC
size: many
D: NA
J: TRBJ1-2
V: TRBV2

CDR3: CASSQGAAVDTQYF
DNA: TGTGCCAGCAGCCAGGGGGCCGCTGTCGATACCCAGTACTTC
size: few
D: TRBD1
J: TRBJ2-5
V: TRBV6-6

CDR3: CATGGDETQYF
DNA: TGTGCCACCGGGGGGGACGAGACCCAGTACTTC
size: many
D: TRBD2
J: TRBJ2-5
V: TRBV24-1

CDR3: CASSPRSPLNEKLFF
DNA: TGTGCCAGCAGCCCTCGCTCGCCTCTTAATGAAAAACTGTTTTTT
size: NA
D: NA
J: TRBJ1-4
V: TRBV5-6

CDR3: CSARATGRILNTEAFF
DNA: TGCAGTGCTAGAGCGACAGGGAGAATCTTGAACACTGAAGCTTTCTTT
size: once
D: TRBD1
J: TRBJ1-1
V: TRBV20-1

CDR3: CASSLRGGGSQETQYF
DNA: TGCGCCAGCAGCTTACGGGGCGGGGGATCACAAGAGACCCAGTACTTC
size: many
D: TRBD2
J: TRBJ2-5
V: TRBV5-1

CDR3: CASSLGLAGPEQFF
DNA: TGTGCCAGCAGCCTGGGACTAGCGGGTCCTGAGCAGTTCTTC
size: NA
D: TRBD2
J: TRBJ2-1
V: TRBV3-1

CDR3: CASSPAGTKEEQFF
DNA: TGCGCCAGCAGCCCCGCCGGGACGAAGGAGGAGCAGTTCTTC
size: many
D: NA
J: TRBJ2-1
V: TRBV5-1

CDR3: CASSIGAGGGTDTQYF
DNA: TGTGCCAGCAGTATTGGAGCGGGGGGGGGCACAGATACGCAGTATTTT
size: many
D: TRBD2
J: TRBJ2-3
V: TRBV6-1

CDR3: CASSLTSSYEQYF
DNA: TGTGCCAGCAGTTTGACTAGTTCCTACGAGCAGTACTTC
size: many
D: NA
J: TRBJ2-7
V: TRBV28

CDR3: CASSPSYNQETQYF
DNA: TGTGCCAGCAGTCCCAGTTACAACCAAGAGACCCAGTACTTC
size: many
D: NA
J: TRBJ2-5
V: TRBV6-6